The entry below describes one T cell receptor beta chain. The sample is drawn from a study of blood T cell repertoires in COVID-19. V was cut by 4 bases and J by 4 bases, with 16 bases left in between. CDR3 length: 15 amino acids. CDR1 is MDHEN and CDR2 is SYDVKM in the germline V gene. Only in-frame clones appear in the TCRdb table, and some are missing; sequencing was by immunoSEQ multiplex PCR. The sample records 190,000 or so clones, more than 60% being singletons. V and J are TRBV28 and TRBJ1-1, with D perhaps TRBD1 (6 bases). The sequencing sample was made of peripheral blood. This TCR was sampled from a man in his fifties who had recovered from COVID-19. CDR3 sequence reads: CASSSSTGWGTEAFF. CDR3 bases: TGTGCCAGCAGTTCTTCAACAGGGTGGGGCACTGAAGCTTTCTTT. The full variable domain, its missing parts supplied by reference TRBV28 and TRBJ1-1, is DVKVTQSSRYLVKRTGEKVFLECVQDMDHENMFWYRQDPGLGLRLIYFSYDVKMKEKGDIPEGYSVSREKKERFSLILESASTNQTSMYLCASSSSTGWGTEAFFGQGTRLTVV.